This section outlines one T cell receptor (beta chain) sequence together with its context. The antigen remains undetermined. This sample is part of a study of cytomegalovirus exposure and HLA in healthy donors. The PCR contained 60 Vbeta and 13 Jbeta primers. Sequencing was performed with immunoSEQ multiplex PCR; in TCRdb, only in-frame clones are kept and a portion is missing. The table lists 220,000 or so clones, about 70% of them singletons. The CDR3 consists of 15 residues. With V trimmed by 5 bases and J by 5 bases, 10 bases remained unmatched. Germline loops: CDR1 SGHVS, CDR2 FQNEAQ. General study results and limits: The study listed under 200 cytomegalovirus-associated TCR beta chains. Confirmation in vitro established that three CMV-associated chains were specific for CMV antigens.

The TCR comes from a woman in her twenties or thirties in good health and CMV-seronegative. Sample: PBMCs. The V gene is TRBV7-8, the J gene TRBJ2-5, with 8 bases fitting TRBD2. The CDR3: CASSHLLAESETQYF. DNA of the CDR3: TGTGCCAGCAGCCACCTACTAGCGGAGTCTGAGACCCAGTACTTC.